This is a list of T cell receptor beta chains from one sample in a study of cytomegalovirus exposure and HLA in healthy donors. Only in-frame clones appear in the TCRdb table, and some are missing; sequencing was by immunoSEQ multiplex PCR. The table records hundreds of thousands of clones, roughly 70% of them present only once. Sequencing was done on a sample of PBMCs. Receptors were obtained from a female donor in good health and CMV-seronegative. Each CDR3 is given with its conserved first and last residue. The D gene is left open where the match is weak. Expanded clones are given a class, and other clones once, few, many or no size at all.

CDR3aa: CASSSFTGQGPSNTEAFF
CDR3nt: TGTGCCAGCAGTTCCTTTACGGGACAGGGGCCATCGAACACTGAAGCTTTCTTT
d_gene: TRBD1
j_gene: TRBJ1-1
v_gene: TRBV27
abundance: .

CDR3aa: CAWDRLNSPLHF
CDR3nt: TGTGCCTGGGACAGGCTAAATTCCCCCCTCCACTTT
d_gene: .
j_gene: TRBJ1-6
v_gene: TRBV30
abundance: .

CDR3aa: CASSILWRGREGHNEQFF
CDR3nt: TGTGCCAGTAGTATTCTTTGGCGAGGGCGGGAGGGCCACAATGAGCAGTTCTTC
d_gene: TRBD2
j_gene: TRBJ2-1
v_gene: TRBV19
abundance: .

CDR3aa: CASSLGGRANYGYTF
CDR3nt: TGTGCCAGCAGCTTAGGGGGCAGGGCGAACTATGGCTACACCTTC
d_gene: .
j_gene: TRBJ1-2
v_gene: TRBV7-3
abundance: .

CDR3aa: CASSPPLTSGFSYEQYF
CDR3nt: TGTGCCAGCAGTCCGCCTTTAACTAGCGGCTTCTCCTACGAGCAGTACTTC
d_gene: TRBD2
j_gene: TRBJ2-7
v_gene: TRBV28
abundance: .

CDR3aa: CASSLGTSGNEQFF
CDR3nt: TGTGCCAGCAGCTTGGGGACTAGTGGCAATGAGCAGTTCTTC
d_gene: TRBD2
j_gene: TRBJ2-1
v_gene: TRBV11-2
abundance: .

CDR3aa: CASSRRTSNNEQFF
CDR3nt: TGTGCCAGCAGCCGCCGGACTAGTAACAATGAGCAGTTCTTC
d_gene: TRBD2
j_gene: TRBJ2-1
v_gene: TRBV6-6
abundance: .

CDR3aa: CASSSPTGRAKNIQYF
CDR3nt: TGTGCCAGCAGTTCACCCACCGGGAGAGCCAAAAACATTCAGTACTTC
d_gene: .
j_gene: TRBJ2-4
v_gene: TRBV27
abundance: .

CDR3aa: CASSLTSGSTGELFF
CDR3nt: TGTGCCAGCAGCTTGACTAGCGGGAGTACCGGGGAGCTGTTTTTT
d_gene: TRBD2
j_gene: TRBJ2-2
v_gene: TRBV11-3
abundance: .

CDR3aa: CASSMNRGLAGGPSEQYF
CDR3nt: TGTGCCAGTAGTATGAACCGAGGACTAGCGGGAGGGCCGTCCGAGCAGTACTTC
d_gene: TRBD2
j_gene: TRBJ2-7
v_gene: TRBV19
abundance: .

CDR3aa: CASIRAGSYEQYF
CDR3nt: TGTGCCAGCATTAGGGCAGGGTCCTACGAGCAGTACTTC
d_gene: .
j_gene: TRBJ2-7
v_gene: TRBV25-1
abundance: once

CDR3aa: CASSSFTGNVNTEAFF
CDR3nt: TGTGCCAGCAGCTCTTTCACCGGGAATGTGAACACTGAAGCTTTCTTT
d_gene: .
j_gene: TRBJ1-1
v_gene: TRBV11-2
abundance: few

CDR3aa: CASSRGNTGELFF
CDR3nt: TGTGCCAGCAGCCGGGGGAACACCGGGGAGCTGTTTTTT
d_gene: .
j_gene: TRBJ2-2
v_gene: TRBV2
abundance: .

CDR3aa: CASSPGDRADTGELFF
CDR3nt: TGTGCCAGCAGCCCGGGGGACAGGGCGGACACCGGGGAGCTGTTTTTT
d_gene: TRBD1
j_gene: TRBJ2-2
v_gene: TRBV13
abundance: .

CDR3aa: CASVLSGSSYNEQFF
CDR3nt: TGTGCCAGCGTGCTTAGCGGGAGCTCCTACAATGAGCAGTTCTTC
d_gene: TRBD2
j_gene: TRBJ2-1
v_gene: TRBV7-2
abundance: few

CDR3aa: CASSLGLTNEKLFF
CDR3nt: TGTGCCAGCAGCTTAGGGCTCACTAATGAAAAACTGTTTTTT
d_gene: .
j_gene: TRBJ1-4
v_gene: TRBV7-6
abundance: .

CDR3aa: CASSLAGSADTQYF
CDR3nt: TGTGCCAGCAGCTTGGCCGGGAGCGCAGATACGCAGTATTTT
d_gene: .
j_gene: TRBJ2-3
v_gene: TRBV5-6
abundance: .

CDR3aa: CASSLRQGHSGEQYF
CDR3nt: TGTGCCAGCTCACTCCGACAGGGACATAGCGGCGAGCAGTACTTC
d_gene: .
j_gene: TRBJ2-7
v_gene: TRBV18
abundance: few

CDR3aa: CASSEARGGEKLFF
CDR3nt: TGCGCCAGCAGTGAAGCAAGGGGAGGTGAAAAACTGTTTTTT
d_gene: .
j_gene: TRBJ1-4
v_gene: TRBV10-2
abundance: .

CDR3aa: CASSDGRLYEQFF
CDR3nt: TGTGCCAGCAGTGATGGCCGTTTGTATGAGCAGTTCTTC
d_gene: .
j_gene: TRBJ2-1
v_gene: TRBV6-1
abundance: .

CDR3aa: CATQPGQGYEQYF
CDR3nt: TGTGCCACCCAGCCCGGACAGGGCTACGAGCAGTACTTC
d_gene: TRBD1
j_gene: TRBJ2-7
v_gene: TRBV19
abundance: .

CDR3aa: CASSLGQYNEQFF
CDR3nt: TGTGCCAGCAGCTTGGGACAGTACAATGAGCAGTTCTTC
d_gene: .
j_gene: TRBJ2-1
v_gene: TRBV5-6
abundance: .

CDR3aa: CAWSTGQGVTSYNEQFF
CDR3nt: TGTGCCTGGAGTACAGGACAGGGTGTTACCTCCTACAATGAGCAGTTCTTC
d_gene: TRBD1
j_gene: TRBJ2-1
v_gene: TRBV30
abundance: .

CDR3aa: CASSAPPNSGTTYEQYF
CDR3nt: TGCGCCAGCAGTGCACCGCCCAATAGCGGCACGACCTACGAGCAGTACTTC
d_gene: .
j_gene: TRBJ2-7
v_gene: TRBV10-1
abundance: .

CDR3aa: CASSLEQGAGYGYTF
CDR3nt: TGCGCCAGCAGCTTGGAACAGGGGGCAGGGTATGGCTACACCTTC
d_gene: TRBD1
j_gene: TRBJ1-2
v_gene: TRBV5-1
abundance: few